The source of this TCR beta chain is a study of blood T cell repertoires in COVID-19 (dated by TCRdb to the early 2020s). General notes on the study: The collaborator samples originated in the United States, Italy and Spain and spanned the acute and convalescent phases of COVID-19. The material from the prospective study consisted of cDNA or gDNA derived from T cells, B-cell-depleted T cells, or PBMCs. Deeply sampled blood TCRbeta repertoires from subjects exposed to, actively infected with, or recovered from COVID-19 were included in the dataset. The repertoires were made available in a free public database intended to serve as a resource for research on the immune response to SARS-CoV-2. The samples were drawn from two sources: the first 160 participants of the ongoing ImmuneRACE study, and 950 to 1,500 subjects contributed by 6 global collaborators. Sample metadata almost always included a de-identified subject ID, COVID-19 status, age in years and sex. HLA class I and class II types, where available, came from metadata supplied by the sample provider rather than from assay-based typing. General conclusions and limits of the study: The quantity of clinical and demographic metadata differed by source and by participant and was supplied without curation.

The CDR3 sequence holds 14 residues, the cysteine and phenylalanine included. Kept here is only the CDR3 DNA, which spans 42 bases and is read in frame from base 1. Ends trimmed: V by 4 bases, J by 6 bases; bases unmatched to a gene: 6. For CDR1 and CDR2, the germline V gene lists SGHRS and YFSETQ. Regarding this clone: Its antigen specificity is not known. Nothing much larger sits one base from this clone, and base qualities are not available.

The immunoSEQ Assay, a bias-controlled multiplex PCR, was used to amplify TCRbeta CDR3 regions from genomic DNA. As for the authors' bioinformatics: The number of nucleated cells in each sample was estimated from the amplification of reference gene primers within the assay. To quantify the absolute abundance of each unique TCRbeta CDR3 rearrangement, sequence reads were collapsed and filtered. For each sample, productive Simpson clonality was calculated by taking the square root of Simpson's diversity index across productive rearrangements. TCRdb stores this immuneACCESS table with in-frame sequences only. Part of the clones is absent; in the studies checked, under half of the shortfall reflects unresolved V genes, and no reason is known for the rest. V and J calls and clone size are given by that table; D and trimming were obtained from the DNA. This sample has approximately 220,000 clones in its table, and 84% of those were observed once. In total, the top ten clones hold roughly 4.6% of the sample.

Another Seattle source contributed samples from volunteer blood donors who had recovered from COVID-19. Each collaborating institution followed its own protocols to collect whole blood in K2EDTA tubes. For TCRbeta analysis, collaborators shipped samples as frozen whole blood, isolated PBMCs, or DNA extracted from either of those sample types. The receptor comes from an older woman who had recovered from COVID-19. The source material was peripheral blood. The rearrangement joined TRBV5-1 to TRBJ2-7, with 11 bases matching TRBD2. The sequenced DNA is TGCGCCAGCAGCCCTGGGACTAGCGGAGGCGAGCAGTACTTC. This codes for CASSPGTSGGEQYF.